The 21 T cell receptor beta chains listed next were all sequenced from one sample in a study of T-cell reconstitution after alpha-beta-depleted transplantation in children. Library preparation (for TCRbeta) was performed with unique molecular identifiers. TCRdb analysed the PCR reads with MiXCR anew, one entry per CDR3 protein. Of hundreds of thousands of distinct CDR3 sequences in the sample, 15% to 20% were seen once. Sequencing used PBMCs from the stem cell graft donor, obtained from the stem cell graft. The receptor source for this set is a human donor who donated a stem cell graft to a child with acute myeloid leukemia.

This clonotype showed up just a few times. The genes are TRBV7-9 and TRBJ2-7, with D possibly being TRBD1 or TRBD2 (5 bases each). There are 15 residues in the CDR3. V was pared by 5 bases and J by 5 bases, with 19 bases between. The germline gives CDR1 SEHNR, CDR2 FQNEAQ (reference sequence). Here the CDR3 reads CASSRVTGTVDEQYF. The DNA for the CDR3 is TGTGCCAGCAGCCGGGTAACCGGGACCGTGGACGAGCAGTACTTC.

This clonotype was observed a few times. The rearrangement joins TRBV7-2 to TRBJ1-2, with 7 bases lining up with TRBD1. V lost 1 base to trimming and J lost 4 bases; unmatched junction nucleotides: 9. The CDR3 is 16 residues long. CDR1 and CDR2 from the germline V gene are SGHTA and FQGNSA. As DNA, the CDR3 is TGTGCCAGCAGCTTAGATCCGGGACAGACGCTCTATGGCTACACCTTC. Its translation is CASSLDPGQTLYGYTF.

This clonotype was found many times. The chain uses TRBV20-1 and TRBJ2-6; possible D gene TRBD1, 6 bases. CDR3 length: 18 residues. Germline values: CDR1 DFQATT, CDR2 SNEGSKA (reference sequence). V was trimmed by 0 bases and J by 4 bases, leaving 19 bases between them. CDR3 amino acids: CSARDLGTFLGGANVLTF. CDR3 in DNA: TGCAGTGCTAGAGATCTCGGGACATTCCTCGGAGGGGCCAACGTCCTGACTTTC.

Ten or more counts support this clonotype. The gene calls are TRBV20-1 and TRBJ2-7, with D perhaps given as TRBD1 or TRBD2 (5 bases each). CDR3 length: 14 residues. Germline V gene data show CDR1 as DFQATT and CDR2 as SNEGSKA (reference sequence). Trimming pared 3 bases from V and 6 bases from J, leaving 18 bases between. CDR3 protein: CSASSWGILSEQYF. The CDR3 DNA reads TGCAGTGCTAGTTCGTGGGGGATCTTAAGCGAGCAGTACTTC.

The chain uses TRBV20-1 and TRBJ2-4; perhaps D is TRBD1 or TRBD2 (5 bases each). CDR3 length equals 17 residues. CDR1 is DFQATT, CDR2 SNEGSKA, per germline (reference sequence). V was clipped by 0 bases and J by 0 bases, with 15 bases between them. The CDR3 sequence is CSARDEGRPLAKNIQYF. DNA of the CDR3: TGCAGTGCTAGAGACGAGGGGAGACCCTTAGCCAAAAACATTCAGTACTTC.

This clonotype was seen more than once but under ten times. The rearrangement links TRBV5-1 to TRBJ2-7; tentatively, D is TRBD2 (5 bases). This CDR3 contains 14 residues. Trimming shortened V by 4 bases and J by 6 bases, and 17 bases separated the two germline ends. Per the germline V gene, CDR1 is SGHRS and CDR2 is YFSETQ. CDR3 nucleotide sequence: TGCGCCAGCAGCCCAGAAACGGGGTACGGCGAGCAGTACTTC. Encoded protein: CASSPETGYGEQYF.

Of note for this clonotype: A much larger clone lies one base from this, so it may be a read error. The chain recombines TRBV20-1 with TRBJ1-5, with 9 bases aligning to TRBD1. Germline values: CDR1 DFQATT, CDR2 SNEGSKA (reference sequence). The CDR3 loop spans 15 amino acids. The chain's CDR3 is CCASRGTGTNQPQHF. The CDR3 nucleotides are TGCTGTGCCAGCCGTGGGACAGGGACCAATCAGCCCCAGCATTTT.

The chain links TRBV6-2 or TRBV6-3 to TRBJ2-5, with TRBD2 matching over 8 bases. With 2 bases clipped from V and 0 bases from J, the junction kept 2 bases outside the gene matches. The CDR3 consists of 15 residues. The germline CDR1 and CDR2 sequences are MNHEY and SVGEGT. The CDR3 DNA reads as TGTGCCAGCAGTTACCGGGGGGGGCACCAAGAGACCCAGTACTTC. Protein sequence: CASSYRGGHQETQYF.

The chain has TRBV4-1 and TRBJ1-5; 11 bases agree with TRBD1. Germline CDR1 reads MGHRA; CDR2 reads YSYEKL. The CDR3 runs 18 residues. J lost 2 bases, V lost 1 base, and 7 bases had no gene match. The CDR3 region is CASSQGGQGGGGNQPQHF. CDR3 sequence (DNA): TGCGCCAGCAGCCAAGGGGGACAGGGGGGGGGTGGCAATCAGCCCCAGCATTTT.

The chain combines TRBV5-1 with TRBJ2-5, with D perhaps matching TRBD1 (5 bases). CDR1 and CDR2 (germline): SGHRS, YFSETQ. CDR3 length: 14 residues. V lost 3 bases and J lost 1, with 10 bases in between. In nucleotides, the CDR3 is TGCGCCAGCAGCTATAGACAGATCCAAGAGACCCAGTACTTC. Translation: CASSYRQIQETQYF. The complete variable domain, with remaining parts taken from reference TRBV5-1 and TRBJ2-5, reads KAGVTQTPRYLIKTRGQQVTLSCSPISGHRSVSWYQQTPGQGLQFLFEYFSETQRNKGNFPGRFSGRQFSNSRSEMNVSTLELGDSALYLCASSYRQIQETQYFGPGTRLLVL.

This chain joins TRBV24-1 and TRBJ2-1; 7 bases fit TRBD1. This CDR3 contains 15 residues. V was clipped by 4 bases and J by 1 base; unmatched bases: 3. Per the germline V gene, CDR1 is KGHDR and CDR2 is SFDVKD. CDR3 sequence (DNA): TGTGCCACCAGTGAGGGGACAGCTTCCTACAATGAGCAGTTCTTC. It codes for CATSEGTASYNEQFF.

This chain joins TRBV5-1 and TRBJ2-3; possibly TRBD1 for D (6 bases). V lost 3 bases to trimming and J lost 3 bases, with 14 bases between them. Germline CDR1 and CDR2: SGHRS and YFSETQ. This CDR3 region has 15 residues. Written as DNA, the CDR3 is TGCGCCAGCAGCTCCGACAGGACGGAGACAGATACGCAGTATTTT. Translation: CASSSDRTETDTQYF.

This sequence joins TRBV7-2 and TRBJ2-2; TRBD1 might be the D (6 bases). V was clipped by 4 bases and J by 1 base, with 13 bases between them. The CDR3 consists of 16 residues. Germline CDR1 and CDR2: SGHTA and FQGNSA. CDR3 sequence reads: CASSSQGTWNTGELFF. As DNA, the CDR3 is TGTGCCAGCAGCTCTCAGGGGACCTGGAACACCGGGGAGCTGTTTTTT.

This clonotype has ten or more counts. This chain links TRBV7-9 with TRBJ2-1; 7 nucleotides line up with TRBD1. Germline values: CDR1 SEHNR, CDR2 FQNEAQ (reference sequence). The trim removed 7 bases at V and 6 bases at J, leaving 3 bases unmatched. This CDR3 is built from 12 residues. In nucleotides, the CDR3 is TGTGCCAGCACGCACAGGGGCAATGAGCAGTTCTTC. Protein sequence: CASTHRGNEQFF.

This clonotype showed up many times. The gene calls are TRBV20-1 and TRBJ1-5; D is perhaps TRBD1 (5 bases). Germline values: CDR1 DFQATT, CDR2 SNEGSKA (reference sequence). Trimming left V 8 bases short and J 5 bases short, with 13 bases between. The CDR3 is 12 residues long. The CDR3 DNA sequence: TGCAGTAGTGGGCAGGGTGATCAGCCCCAGCATTTT. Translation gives CSSGQGDQPQHF.

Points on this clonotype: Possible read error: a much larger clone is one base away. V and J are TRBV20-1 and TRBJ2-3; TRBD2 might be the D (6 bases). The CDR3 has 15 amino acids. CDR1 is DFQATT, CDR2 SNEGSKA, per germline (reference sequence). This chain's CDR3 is CCASIRDSPTDTQYF. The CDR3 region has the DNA TGCTGTGCTAGCATCCGGGACTCCCCGACAGATACGCAGTATTTT.

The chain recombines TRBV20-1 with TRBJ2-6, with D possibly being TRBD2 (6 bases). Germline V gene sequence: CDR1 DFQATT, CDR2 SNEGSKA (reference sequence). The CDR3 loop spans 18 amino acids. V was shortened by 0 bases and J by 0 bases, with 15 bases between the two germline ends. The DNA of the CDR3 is TGCAGTGCTAGAGATAACGGGGGACCCCCCTCTGGGGCCAACGTCCTGACTTTC. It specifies CSARDNGGPPSGANVLTF.

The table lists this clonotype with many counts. Here the CDR3 reads CASRLDPGLASDTQYF. The DNA of the CDR3 is TGTGCCAGCAGGCTCGACCCGGGACTAGCGTCCGATACGCAGTATTTT. The J gene is TRBJ2-3, the V gene TRBV7-2, with 10 bases identical to TRBD2. The CDR3 covers 16 residues. The V gene end was trimmed by 6 bases and the J gene end by 6 bases; junction bases not matched to a gene: 12. CDR1 and CDR2 (germline): SGHTA, FQGNSA.

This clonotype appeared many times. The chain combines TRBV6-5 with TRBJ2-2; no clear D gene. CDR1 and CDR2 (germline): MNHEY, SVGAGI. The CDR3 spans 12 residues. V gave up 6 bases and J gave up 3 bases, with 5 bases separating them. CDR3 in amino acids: CASRSDTGELFF. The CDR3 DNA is TGTGCCAGCAGGAGCGACACCGGGGAGCTGTTTTTT.

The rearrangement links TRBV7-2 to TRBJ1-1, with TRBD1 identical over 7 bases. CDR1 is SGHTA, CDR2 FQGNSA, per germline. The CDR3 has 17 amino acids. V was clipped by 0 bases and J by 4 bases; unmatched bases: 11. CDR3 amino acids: CASSLASVGDRFTEAFF. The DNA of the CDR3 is TGTGCCAGCAGCTTAGCAAGTGTAGGGGACAGATTCACTGAAGCTTTCTTT.

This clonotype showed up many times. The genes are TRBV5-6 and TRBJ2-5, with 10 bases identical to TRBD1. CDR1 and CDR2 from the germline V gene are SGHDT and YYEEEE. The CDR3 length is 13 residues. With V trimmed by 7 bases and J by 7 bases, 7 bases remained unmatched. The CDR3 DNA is TGTGCCAGCGGAAGACAGGGGGCGACGACCCAGTACTTC. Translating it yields CASGRQGATTQYF.